This T cell receptor beta chain stems from a study of blood T cell repertoires in COVID-19. This table comes from immunoSEQ multiplex PCR, and its TCRdb copy is limited to in-frame clones, with some not included. There are 110,000 to 150,000 clones in the sample; 70% to 90% occur only once, and roughly 6.2% lies in the top ten. Per the germline V gene, CDR1 is MNHEY and CDR2 is SMNVEV (reference sequence). CDR3 length: 15 residues. The junction had 12 bases not matched to a gene; V was cut back by 3 bases and J by 10 bases. Material: PBMCs or T cells enriched from blood (not recorded which). The receptor's source is a woman aged 35 to 49 who had recovered from COVID-19. This chain joins TRBV27 and TRBJ2-1; TRBD2 agrees at 7 bases. The CDR3 nucleotides read TGTGCCAGCAGTTTTGTGGGAGGGAGGATAAGGGAGCAGTTCTTC. It is translated as CASSFVGGRIREQFF.